The rows below give T cell receptor beta chains drawn from one sample of a study of T cells after yellow fever vaccination. From the 5' RACE reads, TCRdb called clonotypes with MiXCR, one entry per CDR3 protein. The table shows about 300,000 distinct CDR3 sequences, with around 6.8% occurring only once. The sequenced sample was PBMCs, obtained 45 days after the first yellow fever vaccination. These receptor sequences come from a man aged 18-30 years who received the YFV17D yellow fever vaccine. CDR3s include the opening cysteine and the closing phenylalanine or tryptophan. The order of the fields is V gene, clone size, CDR3 protein. Where a row states a size, it is once, few, many or the class of an expanded clone; other rows omit it.

V: TRBV4-3
size: few
CDR3: CASSRDGQGKETQYF

V: TRBV7-7
size: few
CDR3: CASSPRRGYTGELFF

V: TRBV20-1
size: many
CDR3: CSARDAGGTDTQYF

V: TRBV7-9
size: few
CDR3: CASSSSLGHPRGTQYF

V: TRBV7-2
size: many
CDR3: CASSFVPLAGRDTQYF

V: TRBV5-6
size: NA
CDR3: CASSLSRTASSDTQYF

V: TRBV6-4
size: NA
CDR3: CASSERGAGELFF

V: TRBV24-1
size: NA
CDR3: CATSDFGASGANVLTF

V: TRBV5-1
size: many
CDR3: CASSPEAVTSPHGYTF

V: TRBV9
size: many
CDR3: CASTMGLAGGQETQYF

V: TRBV29-1
size: few
CDR3: CSADREYTGELFF

V: TRBV20-1
size: many
CDR3: CSARDPKIDYEQYF

V: TRBV10-3
size: many
CDR3: CAISDLNASGNTIYF

V: TRBV5-4
size: few
CDR3: CASSSGQTNTEAFF

V: TRBV12-3/TRBV12-4
size: NA
CDR3: CASSPGTRGVDTQYF

V: TRBV24-1
size: few
CDR3: CATSDSAAPNYGYTF

V: TRBV6-5
size: few
CDR3: CASSYVQGGEKLFF

V: TRBV7-9
size: few
CDR3: CASSLEVWANSPLHF

V: TRBV12-3/TRBV12-4
size: few
CDR3: CASSPAPGTDTQYF

V: TRBV2
size: few
CDR3: CASSRPGQGTNTEAFF

V: TRBV2
size: NA
CDR3: CASNWIGDTGELFF

V: TRBV7-9
size: few
CDR3: CASSLSGRGNQPQHF

V: TRBV7-3
size: few
CDR3: CASSKKRTGELFF

V: TRBV20-1
size: many
CDR3: CSAATGGSSQPQHF

V: TRBV20-1
size: many
CDR3: CSARSDSNEQFF

V: TRBV5-5
size: many
CDR3: CASSPWRGGLQYF

V: TRBV7-6
size: NA
CDR3: CASSFPDGQVNNEQFF

V: TRBV7-9
size: NA
CDR3: CASSRLSVTDTQYF

V: TRBV30
size: many
CDR3: CAWSVTSTGELFF

V: TRBV5-1
size: few
CDR3: CASSPELGLAEAFF

V: TRBV6-1
size: NA
CDR3: CASSERETSKSPLHF

V: TRBV29-1
size: NA
CDR3: CSGRGGGTDTQYF